This T cell receptor (beta chain) was sequenced in a study of cytomegalovirus exposure and HLA in healthy donors. 13 Jbeta primers and 60 Vbeta primers were used for the PCR. Profiling relied on immunoSEQ multiplex PCR, and the TCRdb table lists in-frame clones only, not all of them. This sample has about 120,000 clones, with roughly 70% found just once. Study-level points and caveats: Earlier findings revealed that most TCR beta V segments proved productive either about 87% or about 30% of the time.

J was trimmed by 8 bases and V by 3 bases; bases with no gene match: 11. The germline gives CDR1 SEHNR, CDR2 FQNEAQ (reference sequence). The CDR3 runs to 16 residues. Concerning this clone: Its specificity is unknown.

Sequences were obtained from PBMCs. The receptor was derived from a woman aged 40-49 years in good health and CMV-seropositive. This chain uses TRBV7-9 with TRBJ2-1, with 9 bases matching TRBD2. The CDR3 is CASSFLLAGSEDEQFF. For the CDR3, the DNA is TGTGCCAGCAGCTTCCTCCTAGCGGGATCTGAGGATGAGCAGTTCTTC.